These T cell receptor beta chains were read from a single sample in a study of OX40 agonist ivuxolimab in advanced cancers. The table came from immunoSEQ multiplex PCR; TCRdb's copy has only in-frame clones and leaves some out. Of 95,000 to 120,000 clones listed, about 91% are singletons. The input for sequencing was CD4+ or CD8+ T cells sorted from blood, taken in a trial of the OX40 agonist ivuxolimab. These receptors all come from an adult with an advanced solid tumor such as melanoma, head and neck, liver or kidney cancer. The CDR3 runs from the conserved cysteine through the conserved F or W. The order of the fields is J gene, D gene, clone size, V gene, CDR3 length, CDR3 protein, CDR3 DNA. The D gene is left open where the match is weak. Size is omitted from some rows. Given values are once, few, many or a class for expanded clones.

j_gene: TRBJ1-5; d_gene: TRBD1; abundance: once; v_gene: TRBV9; len: 15; CDR3aa: CASSESDRVVQPQHF; CDR3nt: TGTGCCAGCAGCGAGTCGGACAGGGTTGTTCAGCCCCAGCATTTT
j_gene: TRBJ2-7; d_gene: NA; abundance: NA; v_gene: TRBV7-6; len: 12; CDR3aa: CASSPPGAEQYF; CDR3nt: TGTGCCAGCAGCCCCCCGGGGGCCGAGCAGTACTTC
j_gene: TRBJ1-1; d_gene: TRBD1; abundance: few; v_gene: TRBV6-6; len: 14; CDR3aa: CASSLGQGRTEAFF; CDR3nt: TGTGCCAGCAGCCTCGGACAGGGAAGGACTGAAGCTTTCTTT
j_gene: TRBJ2-5; d_gene: NA; abundance: once; v_gene: TRBV9; len: 15; CDR3aa: CASSVGLTSVQTQYF; CDR3nt: TGTGCCAGCAGCGTAGGACTGACATCCGTCCAGACCCAGTACTTC
j_gene: TRBJ1-5; d_gene: NA; abundance: NA; v_gene: TRBV19; len: 13; CDR3aa: CASSINNNQPQHF; CDR3nt: TGTGCCAGTAGTATTAACAACAATCAGCCCCAGCATTTT
j_gene: TRBJ2-7; d_gene: TRBD1; abundance: NA; v_gene: TRBV14; len: 15; CDR3aa: CASSQVSGGSYEQYF; CDR3nt: TGTGCCAGCAGCCAAGTGTCAGGGGGCTCCTACGAGCAGTACTTC
j_gene: TRBJ2-7; d_gene: TRBD2; abundance: NA; v_gene: TRBV5-1; len: 15; CDR3aa: CASSSGTSGSREQYF; CDR3nt: TGCGCCAGCAGCTCCGGGACTAGCGGGAGTAGGGAGCAGTACTTC
j_gene: TRBJ1-5; d_gene: NA; abundance: once; v_gene: TRBV30; len: 14; CDR3aa: CAWRLRGSNQPQHF; CDR3nt: TGTGCCTGGAGGCTCAGGGGAAGCAATCAGCCCCAGCATTTT
j_gene: TRBJ2-7; d_gene: NA; abundance: few; v_gene: TRBV5-1; len: 16; CDR3aa: CASTQGGTASAYEQYF; CDR3nt: TGCGCCAGCACCCAGGGGGGCACAGCGTCCGCCTACGAGCAGTACTTC
j_gene: TRBJ2-3; d_gene: NA; abundance: NA; v_gene: TRBV5-1; len: 13; CDR3aa: CASKRGATDTQYF; CDR3nt: TGCGCCAGCAAGCGAGGGGCCACAGATACGCAGTATTTT
j_gene: TRBJ1-2; d_gene: NA; abundance: NA; v_gene: TRBV30; len: 11; CDR3aa: CAWAGAYGYTF; CDR3nt: TGTGCCTGGGCCGGGGCTTATGGCTACACCTTC
j_gene: TRBJ1-2; d_gene: NA; abundance: NA; v_gene: TRBV7-2; len: 13; CDR3aa: CASSQPQDYGYTF; CDR3nt: TGTGCCAGCAGTCAACCTCAGGACTATGGCTACACCTTC
j_gene: TRBJ2-1; d_gene: TRBD2; abundance: NA; v_gene: TRBV11-2; len: 15; CDR3aa: CASSLLAASNDEQFF; CDR3nt: TGTGCCAGCAGCCTCCTAGCGGCTTCGAACGATGAGCAGTTCTTC
j_gene: TRBJ1-5; d_gene: NA; abundance: NA; v_gene: TRBV29-1; len: 12; CDR3aa: CSVQGSNQPQHF; CDR3nt: TGCAGCGTGCAGGGGAGCAATCAGCCCCAGCATTTT
j_gene: TRBJ2-2; d_gene: NA; abundance: NA; v_gene: TRBV27; len: 13; CDR3aa: CASRPQGTGELFF; CDR3nt: TGTGCCAGCAGGCCCCAGGGTACCGGGGAGCTGTTTTTT
j_gene: TRBJ1-1; d_gene: NA; abundance: NA; v_gene: TRBV7-9; len: 15; CDR3aa: CASSLGPAANTEAFF; CDR3nt: TGTGCCAGCAGCTTAGGGCCCGCGGCGAACACTGAAGCTTTCTTT
j_gene: TRBJ1-5; d_gene: TRBD1; abundance: NA; v_gene: TRBV6-5; len: 14; CDR3aa: CATGQGNGNQPQHF; CDR3nt: TGTGCCACCGGACAGGGGAATGGCAATCAGCCCCAGCATTTT
j_gene: TRBJ2-5; d_gene: TRBD2; abundance: NA; v_gene: TRBV5-6; len: 16; CDR3aa: CASSLVSSGRVETQYF; CDR3nt: TGTGCCAGCAGCTTGGTATCCAGCGGGAGGGTTGAGACCCAGTACTTC
j_gene: TRBJ1-4; d_gene: NA; abundance: NA; v_gene: TRBV27; len: 13; CDR3aa: CATSIRGREKLFF; CDR3nt: TGTGCCACCAGTATCAGGGGACGAGAAAAACTGTTTTTT
j_gene: TRBJ1-1; d_gene: NA; abundance: NA; v_gene: TRBV7-3; len: 14; CDR3aa: CASSLQGMDTEAFF; CDR3nt: TGTGCCAGCAGCTTGCAGGGTATGGACACTGAAGCTTTCTTT
j_gene: TRBJ2-1; d_gene: NA; abundance: NA; v_gene: TRBV15; len: 14; CDR3aa: CATSREGRTPEQFF; CDR3nt: TGTGCCACCAGCAGAGAGGGAAGGACACCTGAGCAGTTCTTC
j_gene: TRBJ2-1; d_gene: NA; abundance: NA; v_gene: TRBV19; len: 15; CDR3aa: CASSIANTGANEQFF; CDR3nt: TGTGCCAGTAGTATAGCCAACACGGGGGCAAATGAGCAGTTCTTC
j_gene: TRBJ2-5; d_gene: NA; abundance: NA; v_gene: TRBV4-1; len: 16; CDR3aa: CASSQDERTLQETQYF; CDR3nt: TGCGCCAGCAGCCAAGATGAGAGGACTTTACAAGAGACCCAGTACTTC
j_gene: TRBJ2-1; d_gene: TRBD2; abundance: NA; v_gene: TRBV11-2; len: 14; CDR3aa: CASTTSGGDLKQFF; CDR3nt: TGTGCCAGCACAACTAGCGGGGGGGATTTAAAGCAGTTCTTC
j_gene: TRBJ1-4; d_gene: NA; abundance: NA; v_gene: TRBV9; len: 15; CDR3aa: CASSPTTSTNEKLFF; CDR3nt: TGTGCCAGCAGCCCCACGACATCAACTAATGAAAAACTGTTTTTT
j_gene: TRBJ1-5; d_gene: TRBD1; abundance: once; v_gene: TRBV7-9; len: 14; CDR3aa: CASSSGTGDRFQHF; CDR3nt: TGTGCCAGCAGCTCAGGGACAGGGGATAGGTTCCAGCATTTT
j_gene: TRBJ1-3; d_gene: NA; abundance: few; v_gene: TRBV27; len: 17; CDR3aa: CASRELPIPSSGNTIYF; CDR3nt: TGTGCCAGCAGAGAATTACCGATTCCGAGCTCTGGAAACACCATATATTTT
j_gene: TRBJ2-1; d_gene: TRBD2; abundance: NA; v_gene: TRBV5-1; len: 14; CDR3aa: CASSQLAGYNEQFF; CDR3nt: TGCGCCAGCAGCCAACTAGCGGGGTATAATGAGCAGTTCTTC
j_gene: TRBJ1-1; d_gene: NA; abundance: NA; v_gene: TRBV29-1; len: 13; CDR3aa: CSVEVQQNTEAFF; CDR3nt: TGCAGCGTTGAAGTTCAGCAGAACACTGAAGCTTTCTTT
j_gene: TRBJ2-7; d_gene: TRBD2; abundance: NA; v_gene: TRBV5-4; len: 15; CDR3aa: CASSYPTGGSYEQYF; CDR3nt: TGTGCCAGCAGCTACCCCACGGGAGGAAGCTACGAGCAGTACTTC
j_gene: TRBJ2-7; d_gene: TRBD2; abundance: NA; v_gene: TRBV5-1; len: 14; CDR3aa: CATRSSSGKYEQYF; CDR3nt: TGCGCCACCCGGTCCTCTAGCGGTAAATACGAGCAGTACTTC
j_gene: TRBJ2-7; d_gene: TRBD2; abundance: NA; v_gene: TRBV4-2; len: 21; CDR3aa: CASSQAHFLGLAGGRLYEQYF; CDR3nt: TGTGCCAGCAGCCAAGCCCACTTCCTGGGACTAGCGGGAGGACGCCTATACGAGCAGTACTTC
j_gene: TRBJ2-4; d_gene: NA; abundance: NA; v_gene: TRBV19; len: 16; CDR3aa: CASTPIGDQDQNIQYF; CDR3nt: TGTGCCAGTACCCCAATAGGGGACCAGGATCAAAACATTCAGTACTTC
j_gene: TRBJ2-7; d_gene: NA; abundance: NA; v_gene: TRBV7-8; len: 13; CDR3aa: CASSWGGQYEQYF; CDR3nt: TGTGCCAGCAGCTGGGGAGGACAATACGAGCAGTACTTC
j_gene: TRBJ2-2; d_gene: NA; abundance: once; v_gene: TRBV18; len: 16; CDR3aa: CASSPLGGRNTGELFF; CDR3nt: TGTGCCAGCTCACCACTTGGCGGGCGGAACACCGGGGAGCTGTTTTTT
j_gene: TRBJ1-4; d_gene: TRBD1; abundance: NA; v_gene: TRBV7-9; len: 16; CDR3aa: CASSRPGQATNEKLFF; CDR3nt: TGTGCCAGCAGCCGTCCGGGACAGGCAACTAATGAAAAACTGTTTTTT
j_gene: TRBJ2-7; d_gene: NA; abundance: NA; v_gene: TRBV10-3; len: 12; CDR3aa: CAISEATYEQYF; CDR3nt: TGTGCCATCAGTGAGGCAACCTACGAGCAGTACTTC
j_gene: TRBJ2-5; d_gene: NA; abundance: NA; v_gene: TRBV7-3; len: 13; CDR3aa: CASSRNQQETQYF; CDR3nt: TGTGCCAGCAGCAGGAACCAGCAAGAGACCCAGTACTTC
j_gene: TRBJ2-1; d_gene: NA; abundance: once; v_gene: TRBV21-1; len: 17; CDR3aa: CASSKAEREGNYNEQFF; CDR3nt: TGTGCCAGCAGCAAAGCCGAGCGGGAGGGGAATTACAATGAGCAGTTCTTC
j_gene: TRBJ1-1; d_gene: NA; abundance: NA; v_gene: TRBV15; len: 14; CDR3aa: CATSRTSPNTEAFF; CDR3nt: TGTGCCACCAGCAGGACATCTCCGAACACTGAAGCTTTCTTT
j_gene: TRBJ2-7; d_gene: TRBD2; abundance: NA; v_gene: TRBV6-5; len: 15; CDR3aa: CASRPLAGVSHEQYF; CDR3nt: TGTGCCAGCAGACCCCTAGCGGGAGTTAGCCACGAGCAGTACTTC
j_gene: TRBJ2-1; d_gene: NA; abundance: NA; v_gene: TRBV6-6; len: 14; CDR3aa: CASSKGSSYNEQFF; CDR3nt: TGTGCCAGCAGTAAGGGTAGCTCCTACAATGAGCAGTTCTTC
j_gene: TRBJ1-4; d_gene: TRBD1; abundance: NA; v_gene: TRBV7-9; len: 15; CDR3aa: CASSPGTVANEKLFF; CDR3nt: TGTGCCAGCAGCCCCGGGACAGTCGCTAATGAAAAACTGTTTTTT
j_gene: TRBJ1-6; d_gene: NA; abundance: NA; v_gene: TRBV10-3; len: 13; CDR3aa: CAISGQAGSPLHF; CDR3nt: TGTGCCATCAGTGGACAGGCAGGATCACCCCTCCACTTT
j_gene: TRBJ2-5; d_gene: TRBD1; abundance: NA; v_gene: TRBV6-1; len: 15; CDR3aa: CASSRRGQGLETQYF; CDR3nt: TGTGCCAGCAGTCGACGAGGACAGGGGTTAGAGACCCAGTACTTC
j_gene: TRBJ2-3; d_gene: NA; abundance: NA; v_gene: TRBV5-1; len: 14; CDR3aa: CASSLAHSTDTQYF; CDR3nt: TGCGCCAGCAGCTTGGCGCACAGCACAGATACGCAGTATTTT
j_gene: TRBJ1-3; d_gene: TRBD1; abundance: NA; v_gene: TRBV2; len: 16; CDR3aa: CASSERTGGTGNTIYF; CDR3nt: TGTGCCAGCAGTGAAAGGACAGGAGGGACTGGAAACACCATATATTTT
j_gene: TRBJ2-5; d_gene: NA; abundance: NA; v_gene: TRBV2; len: 14; CDR3aa: CASSEGQPPETQYF; CDR3nt: TGTGCCAGCAGTGAAGGTCAGCCCCCAGAGACCCAGTACTTC
j_gene: TRBJ2-5; d_gene: TRBD2; abundance: NA; v_gene: TRBV5-4; len: 15; CDR3aa: CASSDAGGLQETQYF; CDR3nt: TGTGCCAGCAGCGACGCGGGGGGATTACAAGAGACCCAGTACTTC
j_gene: TRBJ2-1; d_gene: TRBD1; abundance: NA; v_gene: TRBV9; len: 13; CDR3aa: CASSVGTGDEQFF; CDR3nt: TGTGCCAGCAGCGTAGGGACAGGGGATGAGCAGTTCTTC
j_gene: TRBJ2-3; d_gene: NA; abundance: NA; v_gene: TRBV6-6; len: 11; CDR3aa: CASEGADTQYF; CDR3nt: TGTGCCAGCGAAGGGGCAGATACGCAGTATTTT